Shown below are 26 T cell receptor beta chains from a single sample sequenced in a study of blood T cell repertoires in COVID-19. Only in-frame clones appear in the TCRdb table, and some are missing; sequencing was by immunoSEQ multiplex PCR. The data show 320,000 or so clones, with about 90% seen just once and around 5% held by the top ten. Material: PBMCs or T cells enriched from blood (not recorded which). These receptors originate from a young man who had recovered from COVID-19.

For the CDR3, the DNA is TGTGCCAGCAGTTACGTGGGAGGGGAGACCCAGTACTTC. Its protein product is CASSYVGGETQYF. The V gene is TRBV6-2 or TRBV6-3, the J gene TRBJ2-5, with 7 bases identical to TRBD2. Losses at the gene ends were 2 bases for V and 5 bases for J; bases not matched to a gene: 2. Germline V gene sequence: CDR1 MNHEY, CDR2 SVGEGT. This CDR3 spans 13 amino acids.

This rearrangement joins TRBV7-6 to TRBJ1-2; the D is unclear. Germline-derived CDR1 and CDR2 are SGHVS and FNYEAQ. Trimming removed 1 base from V and 13 bases from J, with 4 bases in between. CDR3 size: 9 residues. CDR3 amino acids: CASSLGGTF. In DNA, the CDR3 is TGTGCCAGCAGCTTAGGAGGCACCTTC.

The chain has TRBV18 and TRBJ1-1; D perhaps matches TRBD1 (5 bases). The germline gives CDR1 KGHSH, CDR2 LQKENI. V shed 6 bases and J shed 8 bases, with 25 bases lying between them. The CDR3 covers 16 residues. The CDR3 loop reads CASSPITLGLLGEAFF. DNA for the CDR3: TGTGCCAGCTCGCCTATTACTTTGGGACTCCTCGGGGAAGCTTTCTTT. Drawing the rest from reference TRBV18 and TRBJ1-1, the complete variable domain is NAGVMQNPRHLVRRRGQEARLRCSPMKGHSHVYWYRQLPEEGLKFMVYLQKENIIDESGMPKERFSAEFPKEGPSILRIQQVVRGDSAAYFCASSPITLGLLGEAFFGQGTRLTVV.

This chain links TRBV7-6 with TRBJ1-1; tentative D call: TRBD1 (5 bases). Trimming removed 0 bases from V and 4 bases from J, with 9 bases in between. CDR1 and CDR2 (germline): SGHVS, FNYEAQ. The length of the CDR3 is 14 residues. The CDR3 nucleotides are TGTGCCAGCAGCTTAGCATCCGGGGGCACTGAAGCTTTCTTT. Amino acid sequence: CASSLASGGTEAFF.

Only a few counts were recorded for this clone. The rearrangement links TRBV2 to TRBJ1-3; 8 bases are a match to TRBD1. CDR3 length equals 15 residues. The V gene's germline CDR1 is SNHLY and CDR2 FYNNEI. V dropped 6 bases and J dropped 4; count of bases not matched to a gene: 8. The CDR3 loop reads CASSETGAGGNTIYF. CDR3 DNA: TGTGCCAGCAGCGAGACAGGGGCGGGAGGAAACACCATATATTTT.

This sequence joins TRBV12-3 or TRBV12-4 and TRBJ1-5, with D maybe TRBD1 (5 bases). The CDR3 totals 13 residues. V lost 3 bases to trimming and J lost 8 bases, with 11 bases between them. In DNA, the CDR3 is TGTGCCAGCAGTTTGGGAGGGGTTGAGCCCCAGCATTTT. Translating it yields CASSLGGVEPQHF.

The V and J genes are TRBV30 and TRBJ2-7, with D possibly TRBD2 on 5 matching bases. Germline loops: CDR1 GTSNPN, CDR2 SVGIG (reference sequence). Deletions cut 5 bases from V and 5 bases from J, with 22 bases between. The CDR3 consists of 15 residues. The CDR3 is CAWGRGGPAPNEQYF. DNA of the CDR3: TGTGCCTGGGGTAGAGGAGGCCCCGCCCCTAACGAGCAGTACTTC.

The rearrangement links TRBV5-1 to TRBJ1-6, with TRBD1 matching 9 bases. The trim removed 3 bases at V and 9 bases at J, leaving 7 bases unmatched. Germline V lookup: CDR1 SGHRS, CDR2 YFSETQ. The CDR3 contains 15 residues. CDR3 sequence (DNA): TGCGCCAGCAGCTGGGGACAGGGACTTGGTTCACCCCTCCACTTT. This codes for CASSWGQGLGSPLHF.

The genes are TRBV12-5 and TRBJ2-1, with D possibly matching TRBD1 (5 bases). The CDR3 spans 13 residues. Trimming pared 5 bases from V and 10 bases from J, leaving 15 bases between. Germline V lookup: CDR1 LGHNT, CDR2 FRNRAP. In nucleotides, the CDR3 is TGTGCTAGTGGTCTCGGGCAGGGTTTCGAGCAGTTCTTC. This sequence encodes CASGLGQGFEQFF.

This CDR3 is CATSDLQGYEQYF. CDR3 bases: TGTGCCACCAGTGATTTGCAGGGGTACGAGCAGTACTTC. The rearrangement joins TRBV24-1 to TRBJ2-7, with D maybe TRBD1 (6 bases). Trimming shortened V by 0 bases and J by 4 bases, and 6 bases separated the two germline ends. From germline, CDR1 is KGHDR and CDR2 SFDVKD. The CDR3 has 13 amino acids.

This clone has only a few counts. The V call is TRBV7-8, the J call TRBJ1-1; TRBD1 matches at 8 bases. Germline trimming cut 4 bases from V and 1 base from J; bases unmatched to any gene: 5. There are 15 residues in the CDR3. Germline V gene data show CDR1 as SGHVS and CDR2 as FQNEAQ. The CDR3 protein is CASSSGTGWNTEAFF. The CDR3 DNA follows: TGTGCCAGCAGCTCGGGGACAGGATGGAACACTGAAGCTTTCTTT. Based on the CDR3 plus reference TRBV7-8 and TRBJ1-1, the full variable domain is GAGVSQSPRYKVAKRGQDVALRCDPISGHVSLFWYQQALGQGPEFLTYFQNEAQLDKSGLPSDRFFAERPEGSVSTLKIQRTQQEDSAVYLCASSSGTGWNTEAFFGQGTRLTVV.

This chain uses TRBV5-1 with TRBJ2-5, with TRBD1 matching over 7 bases. The J segment lost 1 base and the V segment lost 4 bases, leaving 4 bases of the junction unmatched. The CDR3 length is 14 residues. Germline V lookup: CDR1 SGHRS, CDR2 YFSETQ. CDR3 DNA sequence: TGCGCCAGCAGCCCCGGGACAGTCCAAGAGACCCAGTACTTC. Its translation: CASSPGTVQETQYF.

The chain has TRBV28 and TRBJ2-1; 11 bases line up with TRBD2. After removal of 8 bases from V and 5 bases from J, the junction contained 5 bases not matched to a gene. The CDR3 runs to 14 residues. Germline-derived CDR1 and CDR2 are MDHEN and SYDVKM. The CDR3 sequence is CASDVAGGNNEQFF. For the CDR3, the DNA is TGTGCCAGCGACGTAGCGGGGGGGAACAATGAGCAGTTCTTC.

This clone was observed a few times. V usage is TRBV3-1 (or the pseudogene TRBV3-2) and J usage is TRBJ1-1, with 7 bases that match TRBD1. The CDR3 is 15 amino acids. The germline CDR1 and CDR2 sequences are LGHDT and YNNKEL (reference sequence). V gave up 1 base and J gave up 6 bases; unmatched junction bases: 8. In DNA, the CDR3 is TGTGCCAGCAGCCAAGTCGAAGGGGGCAGGGCTGAAGCTTTCTTT. Translation gives CASSQVEGGRAEAFF.

This chain links TRBV10-2 with TRBJ2-2, with 12 bases lining up with TRBD2. J gave up 6 bases and V 8 bases, and 10 bases lay outside the gene matches. Germline V lookup: CDR1 WSHSY, CDR2 SAAADI. The CDR3 is made up of 16 amino acids. Written as DNA, the CDR3 is TGCGCCAGCGTAAAGACTAGCGGGGGTGCCTCCGGGGAGCTGTTTTTT. The encoded protein is CASVKTSGGASGELFF.

This clone was counted once. CDR3 sequence (DNA): TGTGCCAGCAGCCCAGGACAGGGTCTGGACACCGGGGAGCTGTTTTTT. This encodes CASSPGQGLDTGELFF. The chain joins TRBV7-7 to TRBJ2-2; 8 nucleotides match TRBD1. The CDR3 is 16 residues long. CDR1 is SSHAT, CDR2 FNYEAQ, per germline (reference sequence). The trim removed 5 bases at V and 3 bases at J, leaving 8 bases unmatched.

The rearrangement links TRBV11-2 to TRBJ2-1, with D tentatively TRBD2 (6 bases). V lost 4 bases and J lost 4, with 11 bases in between. The CDR3 totals 14 residues. The germline CDR1 and CDR2 sequences are SGHAT and FQNNGV. The CDR3, as DNA: TGTGCCAGCAGCTCCCCGGGGGAGTACAATGAGCAGTTCTTC. It translates to CASSSPGEYNEQFF.

This clone was counted a few times. This chain links TRBV5-1 with TRBJ1-1, with a possible D match to TRBD1 (5 bases). The V gene's germline CDR1 is SGHRS and CDR2 YFSETQ. With 3 bases removed from V and 2 bases from J, the gap between germline ends came to 17 bases. The CDR3 contains 16 residues. CDR3 sequence (DNA): TGCGCCAGCAGCTATATAGCTCAGGGCCTCAACACTGAAGCTTTCTTT. This encodes CASSYIAQGLNTEAFF.

This sequence joins TRBV2 and TRBJ1-6; no reliable D call. The germline gives CDR1 SNHLY, CDR2 FYNNEI. Between the trimmed V and J ends, which lost 8 bases and 7 bases, there was a span of 15 bases. The CDR3 is made up of 14 amino acids. The CDR3 region is CASLRRESNSPLHF. CDR3 DNA sequence: TGTGCCAGCCTGAGAAGGGAGTCCAATTCACCCCTCCACTTT.

This sequence joins TRBV19 and TRBJ2-5; D is unresolved. CDR3 length: 13 amino acids. Deletions cut 3 bases from V and 5 bases from J, with 10 bases between. The germline gives CDR1 LNHDA, CDR2 SQIVND (reference sequence). The CDR3 nucleotides read TGTGCCAGTAGTATGGGTATTAGCGAGACCCAGTACTTC. Protein sequence: CASSMGISETQYF.

The rearrangement uses TRBV5-6 and TRBJ1-5; 9 nucleotides match TRBD1. CDR1 is SGHDT, CDR2 YYEEEE, per germline. The CDR3 extends over 14 amino acids. The junction had 3 bases not matched to a gene; V was cut back by 3 bases and J by 5 bases. The CDR3 loop reads CASSWGTGYQPQHF. In DNA, the CDR3 is TGTGCCAGCAGCTGGGGGACAGGGTATCAGCCCCAGCATTTT.

The chain combines TRBV5-1 with TRBJ2-2; no clear D. The germline V and J ends were trimmed by 0 bases and 2 bases, with 8 bases remaining between them. This CDR3 spans 15 amino acids. Germline loops: CDR1 SGHRS, CDR2 YFSETQ. In DNA, the CDR3 is TGCGCCAGCAGCTTGGTCGGTAGTAACACCGGGGAGCTGTTTTTT. Residues: CASSLVGSNTGELFF.

This sequence joins TRBV6-1 and TRBJ2-7; unclear D gene. In germline, CDR1 is MNHNS, CDR2 SASEGT. V gave up 0 bases and J gave up 7 bases, with 10 bases separating them. CDR3 length equals 13 residues. The CDR3 region has the DNA TGTGCCAGCAGTGAAGCGCGCGAGTGGGAGCAGTACTTC. Translated, it gives CASSEAREWEQYF.

This chain joins TRBV28 and TRBJ2-7, with TRBD2 identical over 14 bases. This CDR3 has 15 residues. Germline-derived CDR1 and CDR2 are MDHEN and SYDVKM. Unmatched junction bases numbered 5, after V lost 4 bases and J lost 6 bases. The CDR3 DNA sequence: TGTGCCAGCAGTTGGACTAGCGGGGGGCTTACCGAGCAGTACTTC. Residues: CASSWTSGGLTEQYF.

The chain uses TRBV28 and TRBJ1-2; D not certain. Germline V gives CDR1 MDHEN, CDR2 SYDVKM. The CDR3 loop spans 9 amino acids. CDR3 sequence: CAGGNGYTF. The CDR3 DNA is TGTGCGGGCGGGAACGGCTACACCTTC.

The V call is TRBV28, the J call TRBJ1-5; no clear D. V lost 11 bases to trimming and J lost 4 bases, with 12 bases between them. The CDR3 covers 12 residues. From germline, CDR1 is MDHEN and CDR2 SYDVKM. CDR3 DNA sequence: TGTGCCGCGGGTGGAACGAATCAGCCCCAGCATTTT. It translates to CAAGGTNQPQHF.